These 14 T cell receptor beta chains came from one sample sequenced in a study of metastatic and nonmetastatic thyroid tumors. Using MiXCR, TCRdb reanalyzed the PCR reads. Counted here are 9,400 or so clones, under 40% occurring once; the ten biggest clones make up roughly 16%. Thyroid surgery had not been preceded by any treatment in any patient. Material for sequencing was adjacent normal tissue. The receptor set was obtained from a female donor with papillary thyroid cancer or a benign thyroid nodule (not recorded which). Some clones in this sample may be carry-over from other donors' samples.

The rearrangement uses TRBV6-2 or TRBV6-3 and TRBJ2-1, with D maybe TRBD2 (6 bases). The CDR3 is 14 amino acids. Germline CDR1 is MNHEY and CDR2 is SVGEGT. Trimming removed 0 bases from V and 12 bases from J, with 15 bases in between. CDR3 loop: CASSYSLLGGVQFF. CDR3 DNA: TGTGCCAGCAGTTACTCGTTGCTTGGCGGGGTGCAGTTCTTC.

In this sample, this clone turned up a few times. The V and J genes are TRBV2 and TRBJ1-6; D remains ambiguous. V shed 1 base and J shed 11 bases, with 15 bases lying between them. Per the germline V gene, CDR1 is SNHLY and CDR2 is FYNNEI. The CDR3 is made up of 15 amino acids. CDR3 sequence reads: CASSEGPLYRTPLHF. CDR3 sequence (DNA): TGTGCCAGCAGTGAAGGACCTCTCTATCGGACACCCCTCCACTTT.

This clone appeared once. This chain uses TRBV11-2 with TRBJ2-7, with D perhaps TRBD2 (6 bases). This CDR3 contains 15 residues. V was trimmed by 3 bases and J by 4 bases, leaving 16 bases between them. Germline CDR1 and CDR2: SGHAT and FQNNGV. Here the CDR3 reads CASSLRRGAGYEQYF. CDR3 bases: TGTGCCAGCAGCTTGAGGAGAGGAGCGGGTTACGAGCAGTACTTC.

This clone was recorded many times. V gene TRBV6-1 combines with J gene TRBJ1-2, with a weak D call TRBD1 (5 bases). The length of the CDR3 is 13 residues. V was cut by 8 bases and J by 5 bases, with 15 bases left in between. Germline V gene lookup returns CDR1 MNHNS and CDR2 SASEGT. The CDR3 region has the DNA TGTGCCAGCGTAGGGGTCGACAAGTATGGCTACACCTTC. It yields the protein CASVGVDKYGYTF.

Regarding this clone: The junction shows a germline mismatch at one end, possibly a read error. CDR3 sequence: CARRRRQGPVSNEQSF. DNA of the CDR3: TGTGCCAGACGCCGACGCCAGGGGCCCGTCTCCAATGAGCAGTCCTTC. The gene calls are TRBV12-3 or TRBV12-4 and TRBJ2-1, with TRBD1 as a possible D gene (6 bases). The CDR3 contains 16 residues.

Only a few counts were recorded for this clone. The gene calls are TRBV28 and TRBJ1-6, with D unclear. The CDR3 sequence is 17 residues long. Germline CDR1 reads MDHEN; CDR2 reads SYDVKM. Trimming removed 5 bases from V and 8 bases from J, with 22 bases in between. CDR3 region: CASSALQWLKDDSPLHF. CDR3 DNA: TGTGCCAGCAGTGCCCTACAGTGGTTGAAGGATGATTCACCCCTCCACTTT.

This clone was detected once. This sequence joins TRBV5-1 and TRBJ2-3; tentative D call: TRBD2 (5 bases). The V end lost 7 bases, the J end lost 2 bases, and 8 bases lay between the germline ends. There are 12 residues in the CDR3. From germline, CDR1 is SGHRS and CDR2 YFSETQ. The CDR3: CASSDYTDTQYF. In DNA, the CDR3 is TGCGCCAGCTCCGACTACACAGATACGCAGTATTTT.

By its share, this clone is medium-sized. Distinct nucleotide sequences in the sample also encode this CDR3. J is TRBJ2-1 and V is TRBV12-3 or TRBV12-4; D is perhaps TRBD1 or TRBD2 (5 bases each). This CDR3 comprises 15 residues. With 6 bases removed from V and 3 bases from J, the gap between germline ends came to 15 bases. The chain's CDR3 is CASSLTSGGYNEQFF. In DNA form, the CDR3 reads TGTGCCAGCAGCTTAACTAGTGGGGGCTACAATGAGCAGTTCTTC.

This clone showed up just a few times. V is TRBV2 and J is TRBJ2-6; perhaps TRBD1 as D (6 bases). CDR1 is SNHLY and CDR2 is FYNNEI in the germline V gene. V lost 7 bases and J 4 bases, leaving 14 bases between the germline ends. This CDR3 comprises 15 residues. CDR3 sequence reads: CASILQGYGANVLTF. For the CDR3, the DNA is TGTGCCAGCATCCTCCAGGGGTACGGGGCCAACGTCCTGACTTTC.

With regard to this clone: This likely comes from a read error, as the CDR3 has no conserved phenylalanine or tryptophan at its end. No DNA is shown, since the ends of the CDR3 on it are uncertain; the CDR3 is the one TCRdb lists. The genes are TRBV28 and TRBJ2-7; the table gives TRBD2 as D, unverified against the DNA. In germline, CDR1 is MDHEN, CDR2 SYDVKM. 13 amino acids form the CDR3, both terminal residues included. CDR3 in amino acids: CACNGYGGTPPVN.

This clone is medium-sized by share. This sequence joins TRBV20-1 and TRBJ1-2; no clear D gene. The germline V gene has CDR1 DFQATT and CDR2 SNEGSKA (reference sequence). Trimming left V 3 bases short and J 2 bases short, with 4 bases between. This CDR3 has 11 residues. CDR3 DNA sequence: TGCAGTGCTAGTCCCAACTATGGCTACACCTTC. Translating gives CSASPNYGYTF.

This clone appeared a few times. The chain is built from TRBV12-3 or TRBV12-4 and TRBJ1-6; D is ambiguous. Trimming removed 5 bases from V and 0 bases from J, with 2 bases in between. The CDR3 is made up of 13 amino acids. The CDR3 DNA is TGTGCCAGCAGTCTCTCCTATAATTCACCCCTCCACTTT. It specifies CASSLSYNSPLHF.

By its share, this clone is large (0.1 to 1%). The rearrangement links TRBV6-5 to TRBJ2-1; D unresolved. Trimming left V 1 base short and J 0 bases short, with 10 bases between. The CDR3 consists of 16 residues. Per germline, CDR1 MNHEY and CDR2 SVGAGI. CDR3 residues: CASSYFSEVSYNEQFF. The CDR3, as DNA: TGTGCCAGCAGTTACTTCTCAGAGGTCTCCTACAATGAGCAGTTCTTC.

In this sample, this clone is medium-sized. Other DNA sequences within the sample encode an identical CDR3. This sequence joins TRBV9 and TRBJ1-3; no clear D gene. The V end was cut by 0 bases, the J end by 3 bases, with 4 bases between. The CDR3 contains 13 residues. Germline CDR1 SGDLS, CDR2 YYNGEE. The CDR3: CASSVGDGNTIYF. The CDR3 DNA reads as TGTGCCAGCAGCGTAGGTGATGGAAACACCATATATTTT.